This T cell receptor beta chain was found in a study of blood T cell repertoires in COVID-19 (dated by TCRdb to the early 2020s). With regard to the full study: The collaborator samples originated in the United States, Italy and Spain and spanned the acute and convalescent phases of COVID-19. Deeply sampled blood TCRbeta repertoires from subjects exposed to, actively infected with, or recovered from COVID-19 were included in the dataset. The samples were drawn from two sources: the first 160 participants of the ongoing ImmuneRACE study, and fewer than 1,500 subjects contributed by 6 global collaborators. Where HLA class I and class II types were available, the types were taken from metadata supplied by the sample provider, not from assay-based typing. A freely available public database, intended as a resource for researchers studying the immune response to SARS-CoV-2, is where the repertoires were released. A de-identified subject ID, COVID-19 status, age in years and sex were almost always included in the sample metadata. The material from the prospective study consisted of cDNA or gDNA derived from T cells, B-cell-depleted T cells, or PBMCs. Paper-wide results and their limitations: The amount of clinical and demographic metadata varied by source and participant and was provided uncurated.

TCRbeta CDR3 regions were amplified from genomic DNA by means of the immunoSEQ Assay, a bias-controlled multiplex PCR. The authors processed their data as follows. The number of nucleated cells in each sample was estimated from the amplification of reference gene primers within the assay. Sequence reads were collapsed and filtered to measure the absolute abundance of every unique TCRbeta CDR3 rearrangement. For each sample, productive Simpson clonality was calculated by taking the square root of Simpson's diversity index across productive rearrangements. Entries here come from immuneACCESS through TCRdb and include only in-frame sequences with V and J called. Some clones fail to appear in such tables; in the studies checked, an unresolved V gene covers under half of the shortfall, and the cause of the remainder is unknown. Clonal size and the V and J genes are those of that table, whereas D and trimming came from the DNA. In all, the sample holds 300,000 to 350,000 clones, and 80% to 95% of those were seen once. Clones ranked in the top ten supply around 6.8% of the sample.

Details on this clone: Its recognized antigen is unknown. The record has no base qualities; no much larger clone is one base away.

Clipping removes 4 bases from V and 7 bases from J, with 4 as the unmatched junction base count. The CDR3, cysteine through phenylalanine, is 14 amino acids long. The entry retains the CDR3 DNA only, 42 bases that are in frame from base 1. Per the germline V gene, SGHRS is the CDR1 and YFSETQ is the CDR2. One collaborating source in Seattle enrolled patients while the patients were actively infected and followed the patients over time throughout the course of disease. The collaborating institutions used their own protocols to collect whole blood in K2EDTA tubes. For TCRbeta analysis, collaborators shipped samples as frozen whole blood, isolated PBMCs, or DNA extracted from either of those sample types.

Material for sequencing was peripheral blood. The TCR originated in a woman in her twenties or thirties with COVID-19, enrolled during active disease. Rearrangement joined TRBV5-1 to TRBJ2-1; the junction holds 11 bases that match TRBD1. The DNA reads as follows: TGCGCCAGCAGCCCGGGACAGGGGGAAAATGAGCAGTTCTTC. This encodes CASSPGQGENEQFF.